This T cell receptor beta chain is from a study of T cell repertoires in cytomegalovirus infection. Study summary: Indications came from public TCR beta signatures; they pointed to CMV infection and to a matching HLA type.

TCRdb independently ran MiXCR on the reads; one entry per CDR3 protein. The sample lists 900,000 to 950,000 distinct CDR3 sequences, around 32% occurring once. Between the trimmed V and J ends, which lost 6 bases and 0 bases, there was a span of 14 bases. Looked up from germline, CDR1 is MNHNS and CDR2 is SASEGT. This CDR3 has 15 amino acids. This clonotype showed up many times. What it binds is unknown. The sample here was cultured CD8+ T cells from PBMCs, taken from culture after CMV antigen stimulation. This TCR was recovered from a human donor in good health (CMV status not recorded). Some clones in this sample may be carry-over from other donors' samples. V usage is TRBV6-1 and J usage is TRBJ1-1; D is ambiguous. The CDR3 DNA reads as TGTGCCAGCAGGAAAGAGGACTTAATGAACACTGAAGCTTTCTTT. It codes for CASRKEDLMNTEAFF.